This T cell receptor beta chain was identified in a study of blood T cell repertoires in COVID-19. Assay: immunoSEQ multiplex PCR; the TCRdb copy retains only in-frame clones and omits some. The sample records about 320,000 clones, 85% being singletons. This CDR3 spans 14 amino acids. V lost 6 bases to trimming and J lost 2 bases, with 14 bases between them. Germline CDR1 SNHLY, CDR2 FYNNEI. The material sequenced was PBMCs or T cells enriched from blood (not recorded which). This TCR came from a woman aged 30 to 39 who had been exposed to COVID-19. The chain couples TRBV2 to TRBJ2-7; tentatively, D is TRBD1 (6 bases). CDR3 residues: CASSLTGGTYEQYF. The CDR3 nucleotides are TGTGCCAGCAGCTTGACAGGTGGGACCTACGAGCAGTACTTC.